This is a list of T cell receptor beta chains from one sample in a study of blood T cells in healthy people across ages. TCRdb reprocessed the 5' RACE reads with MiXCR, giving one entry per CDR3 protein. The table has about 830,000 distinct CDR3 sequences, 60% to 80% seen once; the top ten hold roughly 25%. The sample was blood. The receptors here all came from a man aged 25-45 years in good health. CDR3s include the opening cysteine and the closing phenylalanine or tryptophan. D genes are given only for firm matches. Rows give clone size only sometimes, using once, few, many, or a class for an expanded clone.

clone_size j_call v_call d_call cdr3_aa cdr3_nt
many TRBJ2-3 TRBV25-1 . CASRGSTDTQYF TGTGCCAGCAGAGGGAGCACAGATACGCAGTATTTT
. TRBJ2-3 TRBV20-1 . CSARLDGASVRTDTQYF TGCAGTGCTAGACTAGACGGAGCTAGCGTTAGAACAGATACGCAGTATTTT
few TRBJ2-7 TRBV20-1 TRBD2 CSAASGTTYEQYF TGCAGTGCCGCTAGCGGGACGACCTACGAGCAGTACTTC
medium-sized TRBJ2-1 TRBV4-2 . CASSQDDGGGGNEQFF TGTGCCAGCAGCCAAGATGATGGAGGGGGCGGCAATGAGCAGTTCTTC
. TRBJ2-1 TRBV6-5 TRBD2 CASSYVRGSEQFF TGTGCCAGCAGTTATGTGCGGGGGAGCGAGCAGTTCTTC
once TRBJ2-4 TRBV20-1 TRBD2 CSLTMTSGMKNIQYF TGCAGTCTTACAATGACTAGCGGGATGAAAAACATTCAGTACTTC
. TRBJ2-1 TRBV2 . CASSDAQVNEQFF TGTGCCAGCAGTGACGCGCAAGTCAATGAGCAGTTCTTC
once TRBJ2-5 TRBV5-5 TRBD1 CASSHQGAEKLETQYF TGTGCCAGCAGCCATCAGGGGGCGGAAAAGTTGGAGACCCAGTACTTC
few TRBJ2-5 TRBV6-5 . CASSSPGLTQETQYF TGTGCCAGCAGCTCCCCCGGACTAACACAAGAGACCCAGTACTTC
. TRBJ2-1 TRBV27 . CASSFTDPYNEQFF TGTGCCAGCAGTTTCACGGACCCCTACAATGAGCAGTTCTTC
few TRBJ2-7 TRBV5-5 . CASSWGTGDSYEQYF TGTGCCAGCAGCTGGGGGACGGGGGACTCCTACGAGCAGTACTTC
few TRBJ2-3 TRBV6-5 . CASSSYPKTTQYF TGTGCCAGCAGTTCCTACCCCAAAACGACGCAGTATTTT
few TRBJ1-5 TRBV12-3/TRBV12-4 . CASSSTGRGNQPQHF TGTGCCAGCAGTTCTACGGGACGGGGCAATCAGCCCCAGCATTTT
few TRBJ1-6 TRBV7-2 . CASSSNAGSLNSPLHF TGTGCCAGCAGCTCAAATGCCGGGAGCCTTAATTCACCCCTCCACTTT
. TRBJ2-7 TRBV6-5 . CASSSLGQTYEQYF TGTGCCAGCAGTTCCTTGGGCCAAACCTACGAGCAGTACTTC
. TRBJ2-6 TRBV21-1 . CASSKGGGSGANVLTF TGTGCCAGCAGCAAAGGAGGAGGCTCTGGGGCCAACGTCCTGACTTTC
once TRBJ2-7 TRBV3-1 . CASSQDPFLGRQYF TGTGCCAGCAGCCAAGATCCCTTCTTGGGGAGGCAGTACTTC
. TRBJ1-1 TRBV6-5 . CASKRTGRDFF TGTGCCAGCAAGCGGACTGGGAGGGATTTCTTT
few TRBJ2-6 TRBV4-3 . CASSQDSGAGSGANVLTF TGCGCCAGCAGCCAAGATTCGGGGGCTGGCTCTGGGGCCAACGTCCTGACTTTC
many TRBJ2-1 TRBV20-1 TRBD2 CSARRGGGASTYNEQFF TGCAGTGCTAGACGGGGCGGGGGGGCCTCAACCTACAATGAGCAGTTCTTC
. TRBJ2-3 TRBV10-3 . CAISAGSSSTDTQYF TGTGCCATCAGCGCAGGGTCTTCGAGCACAGATACGCAGTATTTT
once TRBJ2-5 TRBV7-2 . CASSSWTELGETQYF TGTGCCAGCAGCTCATGGACGGAACTGGGGGAGACCCAGTACTTC
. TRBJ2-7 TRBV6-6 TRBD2 CASRQREGHVYEQYF TGTGCCAGCAGGCAACGGGAGGGCCATGTCTACGAGCAGTACTTC